Reported below is one T cell receptor beta chain. Its antigen is currently unknown. This sample was included in a study of T cells in Graves' hyperthyroidism and ophthalmopathy. Study observations and caveats: A 13 V-J model separated ophthalmopathy from stable hyperthyroidism. Among clonotypes expanded in thyroid above 0.001, most were also found in blood.

The CDR3 totals 13 residues. Trimming removed 2 bases at V and 2 bases at J, with 10 bases between. In germline, CDR1 is SQVTM, CDR2 ANQGSEA. It was RNA transcripts that yielded the amplified TCR beta CDR3 regions. A set of HTBI primers served as the primers for a first-round RT-PCR of the TCR CDR3. From the multiplex PCR reads, TCRdb called clonotypes with MiXCR, one entry per CDR3 protein. This sample has roughly 500,000 distinct CDR3 sequences, with approximately 48% found just once. Orbital computed tomography, thyroid ultrasound, serum thyroxine and TRAb, and clinical symptoms together informed the diagnoses.

The genes are TRBV29-1 and TRBJ2-7; D is perhaps TRBD2 (5 bases). Sequenced material: peripheral blood or thyroid tissue (not recorded which). This sequence originates from an adult woman with Graves' disease, either hyperthyroidism or ophthalmopathy (not recorded which). The CDR3 loop is CSVEWRSAYEQYF. DNA for the CDR3: TGCAGCGTTGAATGGAGGTCCGCCTACGAGCAGTACTTC.